The 3 T cell receptor beta chains below all came from one sample that was sequenced in a study of T cells in Graves' hyperthyroidism and ophthalmopathy (dated by TCRdb to the late 2010s). Libraries came from multiplex PCR. Instrument used: Illumina HiSeq 2000. The TCR beta CDR3 regions were amplified from RNA transcripts. The TCR CDR3 was subjected to a first round of RT-PCR using the HTBI primer set and the Qiagen OneStep RT-PCR kit. TCRdb reanalyzed the raw reads on its own, using fastp at Q25 for trimming and MiXCR for clone calling, and kept in-frame beta chains. Each CDR3 protein gets just one entry, which takes the most common genes and DNA from the rows behind it. For this sample the table gives 550,000 to 700,000 distinct CDR3 sequences, of which under 60% were detected only once. The ten top clones hold 15% to 20% of the sample. The sample consisted of peripheral blood or thyroid tissue (not recorded which). All receptors derive from an adult woman with Graves' disease, either hyperthyroidism or ophthalmopathy (not recorded which).

This clonotype appeared a single time. The CDR3 loop is CASSLVPQAGQPQHF. The CDR3, as DNA: TGCGCCAGCAGCTTGGTCCCTCAAGCGGGTCAGCCCCAGCATTTT. This chain uses TRBV5-1 with TRBJ1-5, with D hard to call. The CDR3 extends over 15 amino acids. The germline gives CDR1 SGHRS, CDR2 YFSETQ. With 0 bases removed from V and 6 bases from J, the gap between germline ends came to 13 bases.

The sample holds many counts of this clonotype. The chain carries TRBV20-1 and TRBJ1-1; D is undetermined. This CDR3 has 10 residues. CDR1 and CDR2 (germline): DFQATT, SNEGSKA (reference sequence). The V and J ends lost 3 bases and 3 bases respectively, with 2 bases between them. The DNA of the CDR3 is TGCAGTGCTAGGGACACTGAAGCTTTCTTT. Its protein is CSARDTEAFF.

In this sample, this clonotype turned up many times. The chain uses TRBV12-3 or TRBV12-4 and TRBJ2-7; 7 positions agree with TRBD1. The length of the CDR3 is 16 residues. V dropped 0 bases and J dropped 3; count of bases not matched to a gene: 8. The CDR3 spells CASSLALGTARYEQYF. The CDR3 DNA is TGTGCCAGCAGTTTAGCGCTAGGGACAGCACGCTACGAGCAGTACTTC.